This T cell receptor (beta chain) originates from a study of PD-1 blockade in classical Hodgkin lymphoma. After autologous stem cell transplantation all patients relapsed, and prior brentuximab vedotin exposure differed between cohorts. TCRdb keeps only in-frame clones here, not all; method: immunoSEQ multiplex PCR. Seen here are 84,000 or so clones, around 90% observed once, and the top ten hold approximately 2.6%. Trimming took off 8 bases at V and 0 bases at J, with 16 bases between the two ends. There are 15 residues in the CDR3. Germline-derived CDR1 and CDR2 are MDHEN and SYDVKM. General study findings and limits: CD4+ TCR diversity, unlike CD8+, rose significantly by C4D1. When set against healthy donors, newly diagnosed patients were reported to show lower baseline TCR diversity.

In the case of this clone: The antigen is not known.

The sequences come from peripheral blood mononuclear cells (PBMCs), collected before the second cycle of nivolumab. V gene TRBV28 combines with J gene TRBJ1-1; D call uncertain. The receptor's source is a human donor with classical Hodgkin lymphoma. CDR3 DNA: TGTGCCAGCCCCCCGAGCCTGTCGATGAACACTGAAGCTTTCTTT. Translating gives CASPPSLSMNTEAFF.